Below are 28 T cell receptor beta chains sequenced from a single sample in a study of T cells after yellow fever vaccination. TCRdb passed the 5' RACE reads through MiXCR, listing each CDR3 protein once. The table has 300,000 to 400,000 distinct CDR3 sequences, 8.7% seen once. This specimen consisted of PBMCs, obtained on the day of the first yellow fever vaccination. These receptors all stem from a man in his late teens or twenties who received the YFV17D yellow fever vaccine.

The V and J genes are TRBV19 and TRBJ2-3, with 10 bases identical to TRBD2. CDR1 and CDR2 (germline): LNHDA, SQIVND (reference sequence). The CDR3 has 16 amino acids. The junction had 8 bases not matched to a gene; V was cut back by 4 bases and J by 4 bases. CDR3 sequence (DNA): TGTGCCAGTAGTACTCTCCAGCGGGGGGGCCCAGATACGCAGTATTTT. Amino acid sequence: CASSTLQRGGPDTQYF.

This clonotype appeared many times. The chain joins TRBV4-3 to TRBJ2-3, with 8 bases that match TRBD2. J gave up 3 bases and V 5 bases, and 4 bases lay outside the gene matches. CDR1 is LGHNA and CDR2 is YSLEER in the germline V gene. This CDR3 region has 14 residues. The CDR3 DNA is TGCGCCAGCAGCGACTCGGGGGGGACAGATACGCAGTATTTT. It is translated as CASSDSGGTDTQYF.

The CDR3 loop reads CASSERDVSYEQYF. CDR3 sequence (DNA): TGTGCCAGCAGTGAGCGGGACGTTTCCTACGAGCAGTACTTC. The V call is TRBV25-1, the J call TRBJ2-7; a weak D match, TRBD2 (6 bases). The CDR3 totals 14 residues. Germline V gene sequence: CDR1 MGHDK, CDR2 SYGVNS. The germline V and J ends were trimmed by 3 bases and 1 base, with 10 bases remaining between them.

The gene calls are TRBV30 and TRBJ1-2, with D unresolved. CDR3 length equals 16 residues. Germline V CDR1 and CDR2: GTSNPN, SVGIG (reference sequence). Trimming shortened V by 0 bases and J by 1 base, and 15 bases separated the two germline ends. DNA for the CDR3: TGTGCCTGGAGTGTCCAGGTCGGAAGGTTTAACTATGGCTACACCTTC. Translation gives CAWSVQVGRFNYGYTF. Looking up the rest from reference TRBV30 and TRBJ1-2 gives the full variable domain: SQTIHQWPATLVQPVGSPLSLECTVEGTSNPNLYWYRQAAGRGLQLLFYSVGIGQISSEVPQNLSASRPQDRQFILSSKKLLLSDSGFYLCAWSVQVGRFNYGYTFGSGTRLTVV.

This clonotype has more than one count but fewer than ten. The chain couples TRBV4-1 to TRBJ1-1; unclear D gene. The CDR3 sequence is 13 residues long. Deletions cut 4 bases from V and 5 bases from J, with 11 bases between. The germline V gene encodes CDR1 MGHRA and CDR2 YSYEKL. The CDR3 loop reads CASSPRSGTEAFF. DNA of the CDR3: TGCGCCAGCAGCCCAAGGTCCGGAACTGAAGCTTTCTTT.

The chain is built from TRBV4-2 and TRBJ1-2; 7 bases match TRBD1. Germline CDR1 is LGHNA and CDR2 is YNFKEQ. The CDR3 totals 15 residues. V was clipped by 3 bases and J by 6 bases; unmatched bases: 10. DNA for the CDR3: TGTGCCAGCAGCCAGGTCGAGACAGGGACGAATGGCTACACCTTC. Residues: CASSQVETGTNGYTF.

The chain combines TRBV19 with TRBJ2-3; the D is unclear. Germline V lookup: CDR1 LNHDA, CDR2 SQIVND (reference sequence). The CDR3 is made up of 13 amino acids. V was cut by 4 bases and J by 6 bases, with 11 bases left in between. The CDR3 protein is CASSSLTKDTQYF. CDR3 sequence (DNA): TGTGCCAGTAGTAGCCTTACCAAGGATACGCAGTATTTT.

CDR3: CASSPQGGGSNQPQHF. The CDR3 region has the DNA TGTGCCAGCTCACCACAGGGGGGGGGTAGCAATCAGCCCCAGCATTTT. This chain joins TRBV18 and TRBJ1-5, with a possible D match to TRBD1 (6 bases). The CDR3 has 16 amino acids. The V end was cut by 1 base, the J end by 0 bases, with 10 bases between. The V gene's germline CDR1 is KGHSH and CDR2 LQKENI.

The table lists this clonotype with a few counts. The chain employs TRBV9 and TRBJ2-1; D is perhaps TRBD2 (6 bases). V lost 4 bases to trimming and J lost 5 bases, with 10 bases between them. CDR1 and CDR2 from the germline V gene are SGDLS and YYNGEE. This CDR3 spans 13 amino acids. This CDR3 reads CASSSTRDNEQFF. The CDR3 DNA reads TGTGCCAGCAGCTCGACTAGAGACAATGAGCAGTTCTTC.

This clonotype was seen many times. The chain couples TRBV24-1 to TRBJ1-2; no reliable D call. This CDR3 comprises 13 residues. Trimming stripped 4 bases from V and 4 bases from J, with 9 bases between. Germline V CDR1 and CDR2: KGHDR, SFDVKD. The CDR3 bases are TGTGCCACCAGTGACCCTACAAGCTATGGCTACACCTTC. This translates into CATSDPTSYGYTF.

J is TRBJ2-2 and V is TRBV4-2; maybe TRBD2 (6 bases). This CDR3 is 12 amino acids long. Germline V lookup: CDR1 LGHNA, CDR2 YNFKEQ. Trimming cost V 9 bases and J 6 bases, with 11 bases left between them. Here the CDR3 reads CARNREAGELFF. The DNA of the CDR3 is TGTGCCAGGAATAGGGAGGCCGGGGAGCTGTTTTTT.

CDR3 sequence (DNA): TGCGCCAGCAGCTGGTCCTTCGCGGGGGGTACCAATGAGCAGTTCTTC. It specifies CASSWSFAGGTNEQFF. The rearrangement links TRBV5-1 to TRBJ2-1; TRBD2 matches at 8 bases. Germline CDR1 reads SGHRS; CDR2 reads YFSETQ. V was clipped by 3 bases and J by 6 bases; unmatched bases: 11. The CDR3 totals 16 residues.

This clonotype was observed a handful of times. The chain recombines TRBV20-1 with TRBJ2-2, with 10 bases that match TRBD2. This CDR3 is 16 amino acids long. The V segment lost 4 bases and the J segment 7 bases; nucleotides outside the gene matches: 12. The germline V gene has CDR1 DFQATT and CDR2 SNEGSKA (reference sequence). The CDR3 loop reads CSANRGSGGAHGELFF. The CDR3 bases are TGCAGTGCTAACCGCGGCAGCGGGGGGGCTCACGGGGAGCTGTTTTTT.

This clonotype was seen a few times. This rearrangement joins TRBV6-2 or TRBV6-3 to TRBJ1-1; D is perhaps TRBD1 (6 bases). The V end was cut by 3 bases, the J end by 5 bases, with 10 bases between. Germline V gene lookup returns CDR1 MNHEY and CDR2 SVGEGT. The CDR3 runs 13 residues. This chain's CDR3 is CASSYQGRTEAFF. Here the CDR3 DNA reads TGTGCCAGCAGTTATCAGGGGCGAACTGAAGCTTTCTTT.

This clonotype was observed a handful of times. The V and J genes are TRBV7-6 and TRBJ1-3, with TRBD1 identical over 7 bases. This CDR3 spans 17 amino acids. Germline V gene lookup returns CDR1 SGHVS and CDR2 FNYEAQ. V was clipped by 0 bases and J by 2 bases; unmatched bases: 7. This chain's CDR3 is CASSLARWGQTGNTIYF. CDR3 sequence (DNA): TGTGCCAGCAGCTTAGCCCGATGGGGACAGACTGGAAACACCATATATTTT.

This clonotype was seen more than once but under ten times. This chain links TRBV4-1 with TRBJ1-2, with D unresolved. Trimming left V 6 bases short and J 1 base short, with 18 bases between. The germline V gene has CDR1 MGHRA and CDR2 YSYEKL. This CDR3 comprises 16 residues. The CDR3 spells CASRDGVLGFNYGYTF. CDR3 coding DNA: TGCGCCAGCAGGGACGGGGTTCTGGGCTTTAACTATGGCTACACCTTC.

The chain has TRBV9 and TRBJ2-4, with D tentatively TRBD1 (6 bases). This CDR3 contains 16 residues. Germline values: CDR1 SGDLS, CDR2 YYNGEE. V dropped 4 bases and J dropped 0 bases, with 14 bases sitting between them. The DNA for the CDR3 is TGTGCCAGCAGCCCAAGGACAGCTCTAGCCAAAAACATTCAGTACTTC. It is translated as CASSPRTALAKNIQYF.

The rearrangement uses TRBV7-2 and TRBJ1-1; TRBD1 might be the D (6 bases). This CDR3 is built from 15 residues. V lost 1 base to trimming and J lost 4 bases, with 13 bases between them. CDR1 and CDR2 from the germline V gene are SGHTA and FQGNSA. DNA for the CDR3: TGTGCCAGCAGCTTAGTTGCAGGGGCCGGCACTGAAGCTTTCTTT. This sequence encodes CASSLVAGAGTEAFF.

This sequence joins TRBV6-2 or TRBV6-3 and TRBJ2-5; D is perhaps TRBD2 (7 bases). Germline CDR1 MNHEY, CDR2 SVGEGT. V lost 4 bases, J lost 3 bases, and 24 bases lay in between. This CDR3 region has 18 residues. This CDR3 reads CASSFRGARGRGEETQYF. CDR3 bases: TGTGCCAGCAGTTTTCGGGGGGCCAGAGGTAGGGGAGAAGAGACCCAGTACTTC.

The chain has TRBV11-2 and TRBJ2-5; weak D call: TRBD2 (5 bases). Germline assignment: CDR1 SGHAT and CDR2 FQNNGV. The CDR3 runs 14 residues. Trimming took 1 base from V and 5 from J, leaving 11 bases between them. CDR3 DNA: TGTGCCAGCAGCTTAGGGACTGTAGAGGAGACCCAGTACTTC. As protein: CASSLGTVEETQYF.

In this sample, this clonotype turned up a few times. V usage is TRBV7-2 and J usage is TRBJ1-3; D uncertain. Trimming stripped 1 base from V and 5 bases from J, with 12 bases between. The germline CDR1 and CDR2 sequences are SGHTA and FQGNSA. The CDR3 consists of 15 residues. The CDR3: CASSLDGRWRNTIYF. CDR3 DNA: TGTGCCAGCAGCTTAGACGGCAGGTGGAGAAACACCATATATTTT.

The chain is built from TRBV14 and TRBJ1-1, with TRBD1 matching 9 bases. J lost 6 bases, V lost 6 bases, and 11 bases had no gene match. This CDR3 region has 15 residues. CDR1 and CDR2 (germline): SGHDN, FVKESK. CDR3 amino acids: CASRPTGTGQPEAFF. The CDR3 DNA follows: TGTGCCAGCAGGCCCACCGGGACAGGGCAGCCTGAAGCTTTCTTT.

The chain employs TRBV7-9 and TRBJ1-1; no clear D. Germline loops: CDR1 SEHNR, CDR2 FQNEAQ (reference sequence). This CDR3 is 13 amino acids long. Trimming took off 5 bases at V and 4 bases at J, with 11 bases between the two ends. CDR3 region: CASSRGVGTEAFF. The CDR3 nucleotides read TGTGCCAGCAGCCGAGGCGTGGGCACTGAAGCTTTCTTT.

This chain joins TRBV7-6 and TRBJ2-7; the D gene could be TRBD1 or TRBD2 (5 bases each). CDR1 SGHVS and CDR2 FNYEAQ come from the germline V gene. This CDR3 has 14 residues. The V end lost 5 bases, the J end lost 2 bases, and 13 bases lay between the germline ends. The CDR3 DNA follows: TGTGCCAGCAGCCCGGAGAGGGGTACCTACGAGCAGTACTTC. Protein product: CASSPERGTYEQYF.

This rearrangement joins TRBV12-3 or TRBV12-4 to TRBJ2-1; the D is unclear. Trimming cost V 7 bases and J 8 bases, with 12 bases left between them. This CDR3 contains 12 residues. The CDR3 here is CASNPGVDEQFF. DNA for the CDR3: TGTGCCAGCAACCCAGGCGTAGATGAGCAGTTCTTC.

This clonotype showed up just a few times. The V gene is TRBV20-1, the J gene TRBJ2-1; D might be TRBD2 (7 bases). The CDR3 totals 13 residues. Per germline, CDR1 DFQATT and CDR2 SNEGSKA (reference sequence). Trimming removed 6 bases from V and 7 bases from J, with 16 bases in between. The CDR3: CSAQGGAFNEQFF. CDR3 in DNA: TGCAGTGCCCAAGGGGGGGCATTTAATGAGCAGTTCTTC.

This clonotype has only a few counts. The chain uses TRBV28 and TRBJ1-2; 8 bases align to TRBD1. This CDR3 is 14 amino acids long. With V trimmed by 1 base and J by 7 bases, 5 bases remained unmatched. The germline gives CDR1 MDHEN, CDR2 SYDVKM. In DNA, the CDR3 is TGTGCCAGCAGTTTATCGGCAGGGGGCTTTGGCTACACCTTC. Amino acids: CASSLSAGGFGYTF.

This clonotype was seen a few times. The J gene is TRBJ1-5, the V gene TRBV7-2, with D possibly TRBD1 on 6 matching bases. The CDR3 is 16 residues long. Germline V gene lookup returns CDR1 SGHTA and CDR2 FQGNSA. V was cut by 4 bases and J by 2 bases, with 15 bases left in between. The CDR3 reads CASSSQQGNGNQPQHF. The CDR3 DNA is TGTGCCAGCAGCTCTCAACAGGGTAACGGCAATCAGCCCCAGCATTTT.